Sequencing of this TCR beta chain was carried out in a study of T cells in Graves' hyperthyroidism and ophthalmopathy. Study conclusions and caveats: Classification by a 13 V-J model distinguished ophthalmopathy from stable hyperthyroidism. Among clonotypes expanded in thyroid above 0.001, most were also found in blood.

This clonotype has a single count. What it recognizes is unknown. Amplified regions were TCR beta CDR3 sequences from RNA transcripts. The HTBI primer set drove a first-round RT-PCR of the TCR CDR3. TCRdb redid the calling of the multiplex PCR reads with MiXCR, one entry per CDR3 protein. Among about 640,000 distinct CDR3 sequences listed, less than 25% were seen once. This CDR3 comprises 17 residues. Between the trimmed V and J ends, which lost 2 bases and 0 bases, there was a span of 14 bases. The germline V gene has CDR1 SGHNT and CDR2 YENEEA. Uncontrolled infection, other autoimmune disease, pregnancy or lactation excluded patients. From approximately 9.5 ml of fresh peripheral blood, PBMCs were isolated.

The J gene is TRBJ2-4, the V gene TRBV11-3; D is ambiguous. Sequencing was performed on blood. This TCR was sampled from a man aged 25-45 years with Graves' ophthalmopathy. The CDR3 spells CASSLIGSGRAKNIQYF. CDR3 coding DNA: TGTGCCAGCAGCTTAATAGGTAGTGGTAGAGCCAAAAACATTCAGTACTTC.